Listed here is a single T cell receptor beta chain. The sample comes from a study of CD8 T cells in Susac syndrome. This CDR3 has 15 residues. V was clipped by 3 bases and J by 4 bases; unmatched bases: 8. CDR1 and CDR2 (germline): MNHNS, SASEGT. Reverse transcription used about 0.5 to 1 ug RNA and random hexamers. One entry per CDR3 protein, called by TCRdb with MiXCR from the immunoSEQ multiplex PCR reads. Of around 280,000 distinct CDR3 sequences in the sample, approximately 81% were seen once. The chain joins TRBV6-1 to TRBJ2-7, with 8 bases lining up with TRBD2. The clonotype originates from a human donor with multiple sclerosis. Specimen: CD8+ T cells from PBMCs. CDR3 coding DNA: TGTGCCAGCAGTGAGATTAGCGGGACCTTTTACGAGCAGTACTTC. Its translation is CASSEISGTFYEQYF.